The source of this TCR beta chain is a study of blood T cell repertoires in COVID-19. Study-wide background: Both acute and convalescent COVID-19 samples were obtained from the United States, Italy and Spain. PBMCs, B-cell-depleted T cells, or T cells provided the cDNA or gDNA that made up the material.

Per the original data handling: Reference gene primer amplification gave nucleated cell count estimates. Data came from immunoSEQ multiplex PCR; TCRdb stores just in-frame clones and leaves some out. V and J calls plus clone size are reproduced from that table; the DNA served to infer D and trimming. The profile shows fewer than 250,000 clones, 86% of them singletons. The CDR3 covers 16 residues. CDR1 and CDR2 from the germline V gene are LNHDA and SQIVND (reference sequence). Deletions cut 5 bases from V and 0 bases from J, with 11 bases between. Sequenced material: peripheral blood. The clonotype was recovered from a woman between 50 and 59 years old with acute or convalescent COVID-19. The chain uses TRBV19 and TRBJ2-6; D is ambiguous. CDR3 DNA sequence: TGTGCCAGTAGTCCCAGAGGCCTCTCTGGGGCCAACGTCCTGACTTTC. Protein: CASSPRGLSGANVLTF.